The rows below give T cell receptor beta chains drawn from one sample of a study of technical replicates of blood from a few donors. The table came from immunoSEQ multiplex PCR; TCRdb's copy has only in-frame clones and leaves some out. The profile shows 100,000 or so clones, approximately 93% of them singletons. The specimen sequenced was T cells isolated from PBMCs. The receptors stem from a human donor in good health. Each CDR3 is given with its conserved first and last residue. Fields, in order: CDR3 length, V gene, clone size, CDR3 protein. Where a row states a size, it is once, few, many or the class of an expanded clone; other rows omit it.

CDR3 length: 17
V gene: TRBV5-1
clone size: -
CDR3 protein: CASSLSRGLRMNTEAFF

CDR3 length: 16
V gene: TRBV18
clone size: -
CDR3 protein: CASSPTGGGDNQPQHF

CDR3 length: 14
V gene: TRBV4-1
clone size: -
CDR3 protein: CASSKEGVRMPQHF

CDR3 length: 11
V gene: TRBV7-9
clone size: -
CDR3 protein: CASSTTDTQYF

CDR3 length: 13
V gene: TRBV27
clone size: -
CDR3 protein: CASSRQGFETQYF

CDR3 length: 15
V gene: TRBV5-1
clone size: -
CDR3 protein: CASSPPPESYNEQFF

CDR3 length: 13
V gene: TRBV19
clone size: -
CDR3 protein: CASSQASGNTIYF

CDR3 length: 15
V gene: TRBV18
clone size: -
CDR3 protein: CASSPADSLSYGYTF

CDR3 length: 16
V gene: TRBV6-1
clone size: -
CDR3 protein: CASSEILSGGHQPQHF

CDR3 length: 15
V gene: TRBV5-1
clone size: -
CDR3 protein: CASSWTDPIGEKLFF

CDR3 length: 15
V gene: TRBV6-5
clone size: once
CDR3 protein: CASSYFGGLNTEAFF

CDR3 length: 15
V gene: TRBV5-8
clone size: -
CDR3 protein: CASRGLVANTGELFF

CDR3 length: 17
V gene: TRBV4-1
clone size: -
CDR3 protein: CASSQTIQEDSSYEQYF

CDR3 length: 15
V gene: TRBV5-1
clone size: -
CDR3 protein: CASSLGTGARTEAFF

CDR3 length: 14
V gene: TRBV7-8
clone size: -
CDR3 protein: CASSLGGQENTIYF

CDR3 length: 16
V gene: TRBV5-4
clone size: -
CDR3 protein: CASSSFLGLGAGELFF

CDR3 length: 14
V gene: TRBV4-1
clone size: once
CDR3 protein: CASSQGQGDYEQYF

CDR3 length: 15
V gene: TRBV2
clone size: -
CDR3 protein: CASSEALDITYEQYF